A single sample gave rise to the 28 T cell receptor beta chains below, sequenced in a study of technical replicates of blood from a handful of donors. Using immunoSEQ multiplex PCR, the repertoire was profiled, and TCRdb retains in-frame clones only, with some absent. The sample lists about 75,000 clones, roughly nine tenths occurring once. The sequencing sample was made of T cells isolated from PBMCs. These receptor sequences come from a human donor in good health. Some clones in this sample may be carry-over from other donors' samples.

The chain has TRBV10-3 and TRBJ1-1, with D perhaps matching TRBD1 (5 bases). This CDR3 comprises 13 residues. Germline V lookup: CDR1 ENHRY, CDR2 SYGVKD. The V gene lost 6 bases and the J gene lost 1 base, with 9 bases spanning the gap. CDR3 in amino acids: CAIRNDRNTEAFF. The CDR3 DNA sequence: TGTGCCATCAGGAATGACAGGAACACTGAAGCTTTCTTT.

The chain employs TRBV5-1 and TRBJ1-1, with D unclear. CDR1 and CDR2 from the germline V gene are SGHRS and YFSETQ. The CDR3 consists of 14 residues. V dropped 0 bases and J dropped 0 bases, with 6 bases sitting between them. CDR3 loop: CASSLGTVNTEAFF. CDR3 bases: TGCGCCAGCAGCTTGGGAACGGTGAACACTGAAGCTTTCTTT.

This chain links TRBV18 with TRBJ2-2; tentative D call: TRBD1 (5 bases). The CDR3 loop spans 14 amino acids. Germline lookup yields CDR1 KGHSH and CDR2 LQKENI. V was trimmed by 0 bases and J by 7 bases, leaving 9 bases between them. CDR3 DNA sequence: TGTGCCAGCTCACCACCTGCAGGGCACGGGGAGCTGTTTTTT. It translates to CASSPPAGHGELFF.

The V gene is TRBV30, the J gene TRBJ1-6; D unclear. The germline V gene encodes CDR1 GTSNPN and CDR2 SVGIG (reference sequence). The CDR3 sequence is 14 residues long. Trimming took 2 bases from V and 7 from J, leaving 12 bases between them. DNA for the CDR3: TGTGCCTGGAGTAACCTCCCAGAAAATTCACCCCTCCACTTT. This gives the protein CAWSNLPENSPLHF.

The V call is TRBV27, the J call TRBJ1-1; possibly TRBD1 for D (5 bases). This CDR3 spans 14 amino acids. The V and J ends lost 6 bases and 6 bases respectively, with 17 bases between them. Germline CDR1 is MNHEY and CDR2 is SMNVEV (reference sequence). The CDR3 here is CASSSTEFNAEAFF. The CDR3 DNA sequence: TGTGCCAGCAGCTCGACAGAGTTTAACGCTGAAGCTTTCTTT.

This chain joins TRBV7-9 and TRBJ1-4, with 12 bases fitting TRBD1. V was pared by 2 bases and J by 6 bases, with 7 bases of the junction left unmatched. Per germline, CDR1 SEHNR and CDR2 FQNEAQ (reference sequence). The CDR3 has 17 residues. The CDR3 DNA sequence: TGTGCCAGCAGCTTAAGTGCCCGGGACAGGGGGCATGAAAAACTGTTTTTT. Translation gives CASSLSARDRGHEKLFF.

Remarks on this clone: The junction shows a germline mismatch at one end, possibly a read error. The chain has TRBV19 and TRBJ1-5, with D uncertain. CDR3 length: 16 residues. Germline V gene sequence: CDR1 LNHDA, CDR2 SQIVND (reference sequence). CDR3 sequence: CASNPAVWDSDQPQHF. In nucleotides, the CDR3 is TGTGCCAGTAATCCGGCAGTCTGGGATAGCGATCAGCCCCAGCATTTT. The complete variable domain, with remaining parts taken from reference TRBV19 and TRBJ1-5, reads DGGITQSPKYLFRKEGQNVTLSCEQNLNHDAMYWYRQDPGQGLRLIYYSQIVNDFQKGDIAEGYSVSREKKESFPLTVTSAQKNPTAFYLCASNPAVWDSDQPQHFGDGTRLSIL.

The chain has TRBV7-9 and TRBJ1-5; D remains unclear. Germline loops: CDR1 SEHNR, CDR2 FQNEAQ (reference sequence). This CDR3 has 14 amino acids. V lost 6 bases to trimming and J lost 1 base, with 10 bases between them. The CDR3 region is CASSLAGSNQPQHF. The CDR3 DNA is TGTGCCAGCAGTTTGGCGGGGAGCAATCAGCCCCAGCATTTT.

The chain links TRBV18 to TRBJ1-4; no clear D. This CDR3 contains 14 residues. The germline gives CDR1 KGHSH, CDR2 LQKENI. The V gene lost 1 base and the J gene lost 6 bases, with 9 bases spanning the gap. CDR3 in amino acids: CASSPLPGYEKLFF. The CDR3 nucleotides are TGTGCCAGCTCACCACTCCCCGGGTATGAAAAACTGTTTTTT.

CDR3 sequence: CSVEYPAGTQFNTGELFF. CDR3 sequence (DNA): TGCAGCGTTGAATACCCTGCGGGGACTCAGTTTAACACCGGGGAGCTGTTTTTT. The rearrangement joins TRBV29-1 to TRBJ2-2; tentatively, D is TRBD2 (6 bases). CDR3 length equals 18 residues. The germline CDR1 and CDR2 sequences are SQVTM and ANQGSEA. Trimming took off 2 bases at V and 2 bases at J, with 21 bases between the two ends.

The genes are TRBV28 and TRBJ1-5; D is possibly TRBD1 (5 bases). CDR1 and CDR2 from the germline V gene are MDHEN and SYDVKM. V lost 8 bases and J lost 7, with 18 bases in between. The CDR3 totals 14 residues. The CDR3 coding sequence is TGTGCCAGCTACCCCTCAGGGAAAGGGCAGCCCCAGCATTTT. Amino acids: CASYPSGKGQPQHF.

This rearrangement joins TRBV7-2 to TRBJ2-7; D call uncertain. Trimming cost V 1 base and J 4 bases, with 5 bases left between them. The CDR3 is made up of 12 amino acids. Germline loops: CDR1 SGHTA, CDR2 FQGNSA. In DNA form, the CDR3 reads TGTGCCAGCAGCTTAGTTCGGTACGAGCAGTACTTC. Protein sequence: CASSLVRYEQYF.

Only one count was recorded for this clone. V gene TRBV5-4 combines with J gene TRBJ2-1, with TRBD2 matching 16 bases. CDR3 length: 18 residues. V lost 0 bases, J lost 8 bases, and 8 bases stayed unmatched. Germline loops: CDR1 SGHNT, CDR2 YYREEE (reference sequence). The DNA for the CDR3 is TGTGCCAGCAGCTTGGGTGAGGGACTAGCGGGAGGGGGTGATGAGCAGTTCTTC. This codes for CASSLGEGLAGGGDEQFF.

V is TRBV27 and J is TRBJ1-2; TRBD1 agrees at 9 bases. Losses at the gene ends were 5 bases for V and 8 bases for J; bases not matched to a gene: 9. Germline lookup yields CDR1 MNHEY and CDR2 SMNVEV (reference sequence). The CDR3 length is 14 residues. The DNA of the CDR3 is TGTGCCAGCAGTCCCCGGACAGGGGAAAGGGGCTACACCTTC. Its protein product is CASSPRTGERGYTF.

The chain employs TRBV7-9 and TRBJ1-6; D unresolved. Per germline, CDR1 SEHNR and CDR2 FQNEAQ (reference sequence). Trimming left V 5 bases short and J 8 bases short, with 10 bases between. CDR3 length: 13 amino acids. CDR3 nucleotide sequence: TGTGCCAGCAGCGTGACCGGGGATTCACCCCTCCACTTT. It specifies CASSVTGDSPLHF.

This clone was seen a handful of times. The chain has TRBV5-1 and TRBJ2-7, with 8 bases identical to TRBD1. This CDR3 spans 17 amino acids. V lost 4 bases to trimming and J lost 4 bases; unmatched junction nucleotides: 16. The germline gives CDR1 SGHRS, CDR2 YFSETQ. The CDR3 nucleotides are TGCGCCAGCAGCCTTTCGTCAGACAGGGGTCACCCTTACGAGCAGTACTTC. Encoded protein: CASSLSSDRGHPYEQYF.

V usage is TRBV5-4 and J usage is TRBJ1-1; 10 nucleotides agree with TRBD1. Germline CDR1 is SGHNT and CDR2 is YYREEE (reference sequence). The CDR3 loop spans 14 amino acids. With 0 bases clipped from V and 8 bases from J, the junction kept 4 bases outside the gene matches. CDR3 DNA: TGTGCCAGCAGCTTGGCGGGGACAGGGGCCGAAGCTTTCTTT. As protein: CASSLAGTGAEAFF.

This rearrangement joins TRBV6-5 to TRBJ2-7; 8 nucleotides align to TRBD1. Germline values: CDR1 MNHEY, CDR2 SVGAGI. The J segment lost 5 bases and the V segment lost 2 bases, leaving 11 bases of the junction unmatched. This CDR3 is 16 amino acids long. CDR3 protein: CASSYLTGGNAHEQYF. CDR3 DNA: TGTGCCAGCAGTTACCTCACAGGGGGTAATGCCCACGAGCAGTACTTC.

The gene calls are TRBV18 and TRBJ2-3; D remains ambiguous. This CDR3 contains 14 residues. Germline loops: CDR1 KGHSH, CDR2 LQKENI. Trimming removed 0 bases at V and 5 bases at J, with 9 bases between. The CDR3, as DNA: TGTGCCAGCTCACCACCAGTAATAGTAGATACGCAGTATTTT. This encodes CASSPPVIVDTQYF.

The chain carries TRBV6-5 and TRBJ1-2, with D possibly matching TRBD1 (6 bases). CDR1 MNHEY and CDR2 SVGAGI come from the germline V gene. V was trimmed by 6 bases and J by 5 bases, leaving 13 bases between them. This CDR3 has 13 residues. The CDR3 bases are TGTGCCAGCAGCCCCGAGGGGGTTTATGGCTACACCTTC. Its translation is CASSPEGVYGYTF.

This chain uses TRBV6-5 with TRBJ2-1; 7 bases are shared with TRBD1. CDR1 is MNHEY and CDR2 is SVGAGI in the germline V gene. The CDR3 covers 13 residues. Trimming cost V 5 bases and J 5 bases; bases outside gene matches: 3. The CDR3 DNA is TGTGCCAGCAGTCAAGACAGGGACAATGAGCAGTTCTTC. Its translation: CASSQDRDNEQFF.

The chain employs TRBV5-1 and TRBJ2-2, with 7 bases identical to TRBD1. CDR1 is SGHRS and CDR2 is YFSETQ in the germline V gene. Losses at the gene ends were 0 bases for V and 3 bases for J; bases not matched to a gene: 2. The CDR3 contains 15 residues. For the CDR3, the DNA is TGCGCCAGCAGCTTGGTAGACAGGGACACCGGGGAGCTGTTTTTT. This codes for CASSLVDRDTGELFF.

The V gene is TRBV10-3, the J gene TRBJ2-7; a weak D match, TRBD2 (6 bases). This CDR3 has 13 residues. Trimming took 0 bases from V and 4 from J, leaving 7 bases between them. The germline V gene has CDR1 ENHRY and CDR2 SYGVKD. The CDR3 DNA follows: TGTGCCATCAGTGAGTCCCGGGAGTACGAGCAGTACTTC. It specifies CAISESREYEQYF.

The V gene is TRBV29-1, the J gene TRBJ1-1; D unclear. Trimming removed 7 bases at V and 0 bases at J, with 12 bases between. Looked up from germline, CDR1 is SQVTM and CDR2 is ANQGSEA. The CDR3 length is 13 residues. The CDR3 DNA sequence: TGCAGCGCCGAGGGATTACTGAACACTGAAGCTTTCTTT. This encodes CSAEGLLNTEAFF.

The J gene is TRBJ2-1, the V gene TRBV7-7; tentative D call: TRBD1 (5 bases). Germline V lookup: CDR1 SSHAT, CDR2 FNYEAQ (reference sequence). V was cut by 0 bases and J by 6 bases, with 12 bases left in between. CDR3 length equals 15 residues. CDR3 coding DNA: TGTGCCAGCAGCTTAGCCCCCTCAGGGCCCAATGAGCAGTTCTTC. The encoded protein is CASSLAPSGPNEQFF.

This clone appeared once. Other DNA variants within this sample encode the same CDR3. V usage is TRBV19 and J usage is TRBJ2-1, with TRBD1 matching over 9 bases. The CDR3 is 13 amino acids. Germline CDR1 is LNHDA and CDR2 is SQIVND (reference sequence). J gave up 8 bases and V 6 bases, and 5 bases lay outside the gene matches. CDR3 sequence reads: CASSRDRDDEQFF. CDR3 in DNA: TGTGCCAGTAGCCGGGACAGGGACGATGAGCAGTTCTTC.

The rearrangement uses TRBV7-6 and TRBJ2-7; 8 bases fit TRBD1. With V trimmed by 5 bases and J by 6 bases, 12 bases remained unmatched. Per the germline V gene, CDR1 is SGHVS and CDR2 is FNYEAQ. The CDR3 is made up of 15 amino acids. Written as DNA, the CDR3 is TGTGCCAGCAGCCCCACCACAGGGGGTCGGTTCGAGCAGTACTTC. This encodes CASSPTTGGRFEQYF. The whole variable domain, remainder taken from reference TRBV7-6 and TRBJ2-7, is GAGVSQSPRYKVTKRGQDVALRCDPISGHVSLYWYRQALGQGPEFLTYFNYEAQQDKSGLPNDRFSAERPEGSISTLTIQRTEQRDSAMYRCASSPTTGGRFEQYFGPGTRLTVT.

In this sample, this clone turned up many times. The rearrangement joins TRBV11-3 to TRBJ1-2; 8 bases map to TRBD1. V gave up 0 bases and J gave up 2 bases; unmatched junction bases: 5. Germline V gene sequence: CDR1 SGHNT, CDR2 YENEEA. The CDR3 runs to 16 residues. DNA of the CDR3: TGTGCCAGCAGCTTAGAGGGTCGACAGGGGAACTATGGCTACACCTTC. As protein: CASSLEGRQGNYGYTF. Variable domain in full (rest from reference TRBV11-3 and TRBJ1-2): EAGVVQSPRYKIIEKKQPVAFWCNPISGHNTLYWYLQNLGQGPELLIRYENEEAVDDSQLPKDRFSAERLKGVDSTLKIQPAELGDSAVYLCASSLEGRQGNYGYTFGSGTRLTVV.